Each of the 15 T cell receptor beta chains below was sequenced from the same sample in a study of response to subunit inactivated influenza vaccine. One entry per CDR3 protein, called by TCRdb with MiXCR from the RT-PCR reads. Seen here are more than 400,000 distinct CDR3 sequences, approximately 11% observed once, and the top ten hold approximately 12%. The sample consisted of PBMCs from blood, taken roughly 6 weeks after vaccination. The receptors were sampled from a man aged 45 to 65 who received an inactivated influenza vaccine.

This clonotype was observed many times. This chain uses TRBV15 with TRBJ2-5, with 7 bases aligning to TRBD1. The germline gives CDR1 LNHNV, CDR2 YYDKDF (reference sequence). The CDR3 extends over 14 amino acids. J was trimmed by 5 bases and V by 6 bases; bases with no gene match: 9. As DNA, the CDR3 is TGTGCCACCAGGGAACGAGGGGGCAGGGAGACCCAGTACTTC. It specifies CATRERGGRETQYF. Looking up the rest from reference TRBV15 and TRBJ2-5 gives the full variable domain: DAMVIQNPRYQVTQFGKPVTLSCSQTLNHNVMYWYQQKSSQAPKLLFHYYDKDFNNEADTPDNFQSRRPNTSFCFLDIRSPGLGDTAMYLCATRERGGRETQYFGPGTRLLVL.

This clonotype was observed a few times. The chain carries TRBV10-3 and TRBJ2-2; 7 nucleotides align to TRBD2. CDR3 length: 15 amino acids. The V gene end was trimmed by 4 bases and the J gene end by 4 bases; junction bases not matched to a gene: 6. The germline V gene encodes CDR1 ENHRY and CDR2 SYGVKD. CDR3 residues: CAISAGTTRTGELFF. The CDR3 region has the DNA TGTGCCATCAGTGCCGGGACTACTCGCACCGGGGAGCTGTTTTTT.

The chain has TRBV30 and TRBJ2-1; TRBD1 is a possible D gene (5 bases). The CDR3 is made up of 13 amino acids. V shed 3 bases and J shed 6 bases, with 12 bases lying between them. The germline V gene encodes CDR1 GTSNPN and CDR2 SVGIG (reference sequence). The CDR3: CAWRQVLSNEQFF. CDR3 nucleotide sequence: TGTGCCTGGAGACAGGTCTTGAGCAATGAGCAGTTCTTC.

This clonotype appeared many times. The chain recombines TRBV24-1 with TRBJ2-1; D uncertain. The CDR3 length is 12 residues. V was clipped by 4 bases and J by 4 bases, with 4 bases between them. From germline, CDR1 is KGHDR and CDR2 SFDVKD. CDR3 in amino acids: CATSDSYNEQFF. CDR3 coding DNA: TGTGCCACCAGTGACTCATACAATGAGCAGTTCTTC.

The chain links TRBV28 to TRBJ1-2, with 10 bases matching TRBD1. The V segment lost 9 bases and the J segment 5 bases; nucleotides outside the gene matches: 12. CDR3 length equals 15 residues. CDR1 and CDR2 (germline): MDHEN, SYDVKM. The CDR3 protein is CASLPNRDRGYGYTF. The CDR3, as DNA: TGTGCCAGTTTACCCAACCGGGACAGGGGATATGGCTACACCTTC.

This chain connects TRBV2 to TRBJ2-3, with D uncertain. CDR3 size: 16 residues. Per the germline V gene, CDR1 is SNHLY and CDR2 is FYNNEI. The germline V and J ends were trimmed by 2 bases and 1 base, with 13 bases remaining between them. CDR3 nucleotides: TGTGCCAGCAGTGAATTTGCGGCTCCCGGCACAGATACGCAGTATTTT. Translated, it gives CASSEFAAPGTDTQYF. Looking up the rest from reference TRBV2 and TRBJ2-3 gives the full variable domain: EPEVTQTPSHQVTQMGQEVILRCVPISNHLYFYWYRQILGQKVEFLVSFYNNEISEKSEIFDDQFSVERPDGSNFTLKIRSTKLEDSAMYFCASSEFAAPGTDTQYFGPGTRLTVL.

V and J are TRBV12-3 or TRBV12-4 and TRBJ2-6; D gene uncertain. This CDR3 is built from 15 residues. V was pared by 6 bases and J by 0 bases, with 9 bases between. The CDR3 loop is CASSHESSGANVLTF. The CDR3 DNA sequence: TGTGCCAGCAGCCATGAGAGCTCTGGGGCCAACGTCCTGACTTTC.

This clonotype has at least ten counts. V usage is TRBV29-1 and J usage is TRBJ2-2; the D is unclear. The CDR3 consists of 11 residues. Germline V gene lookup returns CDR1 SQVTM and CDR2 ANQGSEA. V was clipped by 6 bases and J by 4 bases, with 6 bases between them. The CDR3 sequence is CSVAGTGELFF. CDR3 DNA sequence: TGCAGCGTAGCAGGCACCGGGGAGCTGTTTTTT.

The V call is TRBV4-1, the J call TRBJ2-1; weak D call: TRBD2 (5 bases). Germline CDR1 reads MGHRA; CDR2 reads YSYEKL. V was pared by 0 bases and J by 13 bases, with 13 bases between. The CDR3 is 13 amino acids. The CDR3 region is CASSQDNSRAQFF. The CDR3 DNA sequence: TGCGCCAGCAGCCAAGACAATTCGAGGGCCCAGTTCTTC.

In its sample, this clonotype was seen many times. The chain carries TRBV6-5 and TRBJ1-6; D is unresolved. This CDR3 is built from 16 residues. Per germline, CDR1 MNHEY and CDR2 SVGAGI. The V gene lost 2 bases and the J gene lost 1 base, with 9 bases spanning the gap. This CDR3 is CASSYGQLSYNSPLHF. In DNA, the CDR3 is TGTGCCAGCAGTTACGGGCAGCTTTCCTATAATTCACCCCTCCACTTT.

This clonotype appeared a few times. V gene TRBV15 combines with J gene TRBJ2-7; D ambiguous. The CDR3 runs to 13 residues. V was cut by 0 bases and J by 3 bases, with 6 bases left in between. Germline CDR1 and CDR2: LNHNV and YYDKDF (reference sequence). CDR3 in amino acids: CATSRDLSYEQYF. The DNA of the CDR3 is TGTGCCACCAGCAGAGATCTTAGCTACGAGCAGTACTTC.

Only a few counts were recorded for this clonotype. J is TRBJ2-7 and V is TRBV5-1; no firm D call. With 0 bases removed from V and 3 bases from J, the gap between germline ends came to 10 bases. The CDR3 has 14 amino acids. Germline V CDR1 and CDR2: SGHRS, YFSETQ. CDR3 nucleotides: TGCGCCAGCAGCTTGGACCAGAGCTACTACGAGCAGTACTTC. Translating gives CASSLDQSYYEQYF. The entire variable domain, with the rest obtained from reference TRBV5-1 and TRBJ2-7, is as follows: KAGVTQTPRYLIKTRGQQVTLSCSPISGHRSVSWYQQTPGQGLQFLFEYFSETQRNKGNFPGRFSGRQFSNSRSEMNVSTLELGDSALYLCASSLDQSYYEQYFGPGTRLTVT.

This clonotype was found a few times. The chain uses TRBV12-3 or TRBV12-4 and TRBJ2-2; D gene unclear. V was shortened by 3 bases and J by 7 bases, with 6 bases between the two germline ends. The CDR3 runs to 12 residues. The CDR3 sequence: CASSFGIGELFF. The DNA of the CDR3 is TGTGCCAGCAGTTTTGGGATCGGGGAGCTGTTTTTT.

This clonotype was picked up a small number of times. The chain carries TRBV28 and TRBJ1-6; D is unresolved. The germline gives CDR1 MDHEN, CDR2 SYDVKM. Trimming stripped 3 bases from V and 13 bases from J, with 13 bases between. The CDR3 runs 13 residues. This CDR3 reads CASSFAEASPLHF. The DNA for the CDR3 is TGTGCCAGCAGTTTCGCCGAGGCGTCGCCCCTCCACTTT.

The chain uses TRBV10-3 and TRBJ2-2; 8 bases fit TRBD1. The trim removed 5 bases at V and 6 bases at J, leaving 5 bases unmatched. Germline V gene lookup returns CDR1 ENHRY and CDR2 SYGVKD. This CDR3 contains 14 residues. CDR3 DNA: TGTGCCATCAGTATAGACAGGGGTCCCGGGGAGCTGTTTTTT. This sequence encodes CAISIDRGPGELFF.